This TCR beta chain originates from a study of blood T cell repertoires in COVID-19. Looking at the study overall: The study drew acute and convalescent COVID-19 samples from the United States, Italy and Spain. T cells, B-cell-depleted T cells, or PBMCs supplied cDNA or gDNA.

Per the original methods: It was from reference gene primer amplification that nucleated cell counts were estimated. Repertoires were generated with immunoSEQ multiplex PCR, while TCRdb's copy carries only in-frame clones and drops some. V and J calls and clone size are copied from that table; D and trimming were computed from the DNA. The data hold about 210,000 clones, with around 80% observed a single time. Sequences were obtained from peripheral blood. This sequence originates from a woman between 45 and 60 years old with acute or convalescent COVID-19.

The CDR3 region is CAAVGRGTEAFF. The CDR3 DNA reads TGTGCCGCCGTTGGCCGGGGGACTGAAGCTTTCTTT. The chain employs TRBV19 and TRBJ1-1; perhaps TRBD1 as D (5 bases). Trimming shortened V by 11 bases and J by 5 bases, and 15 bases separated the two germline ends. CDR1 and CDR2 from the germline V gene are LNHDA and SQIVND (reference sequence). The CDR3 runs to 12 residues.